Shown below are 10 T cell receptor beta chains from a single sample sequenced in a study of PD-L1 blockade in urothelial cancer. This table comes from immunoSEQ multiplex PCR, and its TCRdb copy is limited to in-frame clones, with some not included. The sample includes tens of thousands of clones, 75% to 85% of them seen just once. The time point here: pretreatment peripheral blood. This sample comprised PBMCs, obtained around atezolizumab (anti-PD-L1) treatment. These TCRs come from a man aged 65-85 years with urothelial cancer.

The genes are TRBV2 and TRBJ2-5; 7 nucleotides match TRBD1. Per the germline V gene, CDR1 is SNHLY and CDR2 is FYNNEI. V trimming: 4 bases; J trimming: 2 bases; junction bases outside the gene matches: 4. There are 14 residues in the CDR3. The CDR3 nucleotides read TGTGCCAGCAGTGTTGACAGGGCACAAGAGACCCAGTACTTC. Its protein is CASSVDRAQETQYF.

This sequence joins TRBV7-2 and TRBJ2-7; TRBD2 matches at 7 bases. Trimming cost V 5 bases and J 0 bases; bases outside gene matches: 7. The germline V gene encodes CDR1 SGHTA and CDR2 FQGNSA. This CDR3 contains 15 residues. The CDR3 sequence: CASSPSGVSSYEQYF. The CDR3 coding sequence is TGTGCCAGCAGCCCCAGCGGGGTAAGCTCCTACGAGCAGTACTTC.

V gene TRBV2 combines with J gene TRBJ2-7; a weak D match, TRBD1 (5 bases). V was shortened by 6 bases and J by 6 bases, with 12 bases between the two germline ends. Germline V gene data show CDR1 as SNHLY and CDR2 as FYNNEI. This CDR3 is built from 12 residues. CDR3 sequence: CASRSGYREQYF. CDR3 coding DNA: TGTGCCAGCAGGTCAGGGTACCGCGAGCAGTACTTC. Based on the CDR3 plus reference TRBV2 and TRBJ2-7, the full variable domain is EPEVTQTPSHQVTQMGQEVILRCVPISNHLYFYWYRQILGQKVEFLVSFYNNEISEKSEIFDDQFSVERPDGSNFTLKIRSTKLEDSAMYFCASRSGYREQYFGPGTRLTVT.

This clone was recorded many times. The CDR3 sequence: CASSPLAAYNEQFF. In DNA, the CDR3 is TGCGCCAGCAGCCCATTAGCGGCTTACAATGAGCAGTTCTTC. The V gene is TRBV5-1, the J gene TRBJ2-1, with D perhaps matching TRBD2 (6 bases). V was shortened by 4 bases and J by 4 bases, with 12 bases between the two germline ends. The CDR3 is 14 residues long. Germline assignment: CDR1 SGHRS and CDR2 YFSETQ. Together with reference TRBV5-1 and TRBJ2-1, the CDR3 gives the full variable domain: KAGVTQTPRYLIKTRGQQVTLSCSPISGHRSVSWYQQTPGQGLQFLFEYFSETQRNKGNFPGRFSGRQFSNSRSEMNVSTLELGDSALYLCASSPLAAYNEQFFGPGTRLTVL.

This clone was picked up one time. The rearrangement uses TRBV28 and TRBJ2-3; 12 bases map to TRBD2. V lost 5 bases and J lost 2; bases outside the gene matches: 8. The germline CDR1 and CDR2 sequences are MDHEN and SYDVKM. The CDR3 runs 17 residues. CDR3 DNA: TGTGCCAGCAGTACCCCGACTAGCGGGAGTTCCACAGATACGCAGTATTTT. Translating it yields CASSTPTSGSSTDTQYF.

The gene calls are TRBV18 and TRBJ2-5, with 7 bases identical to TRBD1. Unmatched junction bases numbered 1, after V lost 3 bases and J lost 3 bases. The CDR3 loop spans 13 amino acids. Germline-derived CDR1 and CDR2 are KGHSH and LQKENI. The CDR3 region has the DNA TGTGCCAGCTCACCCACAGGGGAAGAGACCCAGTACTTC. This translates into CASSPTGEETQYF.

This chain connects TRBV4-2 to TRBJ1-2; 11 bases fit TRBD1. V lost 2 bases to trimming and J lost 8 bases; unmatched junction nucleotides: 10. Germline CDR1 LGHNA, CDR2 YNFKEQ. This CDR3 contains 16 residues. This chain's CDR3 is CASSQTLAGDRGGYTF. The CDR3 DNA is TGTGCCAGCAGCCAAACGCTAGCTGGGGACAGGGGGGGCTACACCTTC.

V is TRBV9 and J is TRBJ2-7, with 7 bases identical to TRBD1. Germline assignment: CDR1 SGDLS and CDR2 YYNGEE. This CDR3 has 14 residues. Germline trimming cut 0 bases from V and 3 bases from J; bases unmatched to any gene: 3. CDR3 nucleotides: TGTGCCAGCAGCGTAGCCACAGGGGACTACGAGCAGTACTTC. Amino acids: CASSVATGDYEQYF.

The V call is TRBV18, the J call TRBJ2-7, with TRBD1 as a possible D gene (6 bases). Germline lookup yields CDR1 KGHSH and CDR2 LQKENI. The CDR3 totals 14 residues. Between the trimmed V and J ends, which lost 8 bases and 0 bases, there was a span of 14 bases. CDR3 DNA sequence: TGTGCCAGCCGGCGGACAGAAAGCTCCTACGAGCAGTACTTC. It translates to CASRRTESSYEQYF.

V is TRBV27 and J is TRBJ1-1; 8 bases match TRBD1. J was trimmed by 1 base and V by 2 bases; bases with no gene match: 0. The CDR3 covers 14 residues. Germline CDR1 is MNHEY and CDR2 is SMNVEV (reference sequence). The CDR3 DNA is TGTGCCAGCAGTTTAGACAGGGGGAACACTGAAGCTTTCTTT. It encodes CASSLDRGNTEAFF.